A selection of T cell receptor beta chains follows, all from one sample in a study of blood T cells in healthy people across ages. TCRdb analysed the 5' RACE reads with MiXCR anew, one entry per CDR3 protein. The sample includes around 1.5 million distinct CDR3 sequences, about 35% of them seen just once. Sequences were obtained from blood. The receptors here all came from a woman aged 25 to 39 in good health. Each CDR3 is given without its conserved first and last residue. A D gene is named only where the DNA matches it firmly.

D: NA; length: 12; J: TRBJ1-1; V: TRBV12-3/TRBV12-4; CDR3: ASSFAGPNTEAF
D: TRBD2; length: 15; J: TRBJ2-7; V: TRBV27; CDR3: ASSSLWTSGGSYEQY
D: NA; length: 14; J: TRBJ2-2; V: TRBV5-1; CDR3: ASSWGTMENTGELF
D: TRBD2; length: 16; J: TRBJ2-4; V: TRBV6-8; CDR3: ASSYSNLVSGMRNIQY
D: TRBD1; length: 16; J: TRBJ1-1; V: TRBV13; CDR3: ASSSHRDRGRLGTEAF
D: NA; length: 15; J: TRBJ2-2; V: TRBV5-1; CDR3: ASRHPAQGENTGELF
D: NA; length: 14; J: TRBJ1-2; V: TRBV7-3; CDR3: ASSPIHSLGPYGYT
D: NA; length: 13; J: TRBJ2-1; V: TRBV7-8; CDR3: ASSFVGILSNEQF
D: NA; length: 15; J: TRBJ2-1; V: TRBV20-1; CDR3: GARGVGGRSSYNEQF
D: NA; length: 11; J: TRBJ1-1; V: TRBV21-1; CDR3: ASTYGRGTKAF
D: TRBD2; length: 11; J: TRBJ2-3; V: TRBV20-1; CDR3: SARPSGHQSAY
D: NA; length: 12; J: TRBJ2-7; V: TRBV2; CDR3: ASSDGKVPYEQY
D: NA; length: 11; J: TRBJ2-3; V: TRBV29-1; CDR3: SVLAEPTDTQY
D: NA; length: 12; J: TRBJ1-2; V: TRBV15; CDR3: ATGYSGGDYGYT
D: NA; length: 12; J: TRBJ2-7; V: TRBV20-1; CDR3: SSKGRVLTYEQY
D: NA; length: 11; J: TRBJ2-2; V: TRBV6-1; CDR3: ASSPRWTGELF
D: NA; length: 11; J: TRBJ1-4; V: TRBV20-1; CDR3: SATRVNNEKLF
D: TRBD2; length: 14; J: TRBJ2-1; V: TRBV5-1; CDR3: ASSSGRVAGWDEQF
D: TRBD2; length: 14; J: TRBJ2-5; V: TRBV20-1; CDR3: SATSPGLALRETQY
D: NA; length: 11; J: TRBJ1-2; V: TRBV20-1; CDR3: SAREQANYGYT
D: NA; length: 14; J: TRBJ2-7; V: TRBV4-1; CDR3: ASSQGRDSAAYEQY
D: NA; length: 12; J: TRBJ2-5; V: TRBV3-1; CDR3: ASSRRDLTREQY
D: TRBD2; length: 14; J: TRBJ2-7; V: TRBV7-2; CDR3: ASSPGTSGGPYEQY
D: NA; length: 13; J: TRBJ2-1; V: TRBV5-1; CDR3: ASSFGRGGSAEQF
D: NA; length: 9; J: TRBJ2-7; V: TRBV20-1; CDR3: SASRPQGQY
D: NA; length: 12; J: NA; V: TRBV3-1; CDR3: ASSQPGGGKTQY
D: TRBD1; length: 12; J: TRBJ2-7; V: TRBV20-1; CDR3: SARARQGLGEQY
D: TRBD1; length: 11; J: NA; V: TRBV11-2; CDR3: ASTWDRGYEQY
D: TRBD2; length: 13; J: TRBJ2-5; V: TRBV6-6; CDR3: ASSYIVGGQETQY
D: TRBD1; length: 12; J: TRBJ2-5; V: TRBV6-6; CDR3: ASSFRQGTETQY
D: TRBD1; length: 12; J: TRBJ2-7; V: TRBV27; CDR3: ASSAGTGGKEQY
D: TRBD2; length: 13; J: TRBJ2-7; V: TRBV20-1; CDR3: NARGLAGFRGERY
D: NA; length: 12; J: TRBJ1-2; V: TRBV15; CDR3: ATSRGRPPGGYT
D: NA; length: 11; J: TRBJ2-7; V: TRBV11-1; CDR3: ASEARGGYEQY
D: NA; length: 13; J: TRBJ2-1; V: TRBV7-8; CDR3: ASSLDFISYNEQF
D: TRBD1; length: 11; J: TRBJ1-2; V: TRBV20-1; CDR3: SAIPDRGLGYT
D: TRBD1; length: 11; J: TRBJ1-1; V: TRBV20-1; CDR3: SAHRGGGTEAF
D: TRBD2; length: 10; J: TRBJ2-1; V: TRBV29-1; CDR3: SVGGGGNEQF
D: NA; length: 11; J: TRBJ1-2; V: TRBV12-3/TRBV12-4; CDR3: ASSQGGRHGYT
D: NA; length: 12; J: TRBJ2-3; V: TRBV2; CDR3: ASSADGGTDTQY
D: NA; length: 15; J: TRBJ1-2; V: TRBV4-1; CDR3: ASSQEGIPPEYYGYT
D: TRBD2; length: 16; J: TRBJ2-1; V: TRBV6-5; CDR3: ASSYPTLGRESYNEQF
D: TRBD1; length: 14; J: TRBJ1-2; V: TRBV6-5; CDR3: ASSYLGGQGSYGYT
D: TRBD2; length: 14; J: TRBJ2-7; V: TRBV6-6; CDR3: ASTLPGSGRVYEQY
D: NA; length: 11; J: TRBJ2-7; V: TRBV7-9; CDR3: ASSRQALYEQY
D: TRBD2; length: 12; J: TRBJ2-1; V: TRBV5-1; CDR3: ASSWTAGGSEQF
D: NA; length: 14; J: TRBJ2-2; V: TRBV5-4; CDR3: ASSLDPAADTEELF